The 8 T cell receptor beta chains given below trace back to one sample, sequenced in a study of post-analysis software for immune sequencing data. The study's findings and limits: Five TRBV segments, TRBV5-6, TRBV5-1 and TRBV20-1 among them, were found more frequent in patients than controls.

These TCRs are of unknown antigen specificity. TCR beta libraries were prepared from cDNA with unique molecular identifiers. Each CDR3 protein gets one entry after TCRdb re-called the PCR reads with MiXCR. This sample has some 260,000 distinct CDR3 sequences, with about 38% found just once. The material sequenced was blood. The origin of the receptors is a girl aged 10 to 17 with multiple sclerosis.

CDR3 coding DNA: TGTGCCAGCAGCGTAGTCTACACGAACACTGAAGCTTTCTTT. It specifies CASSVVYTNTEAFF. V gene TRBV9 combines with J gene TRBJ1-1; no reliable D call. Germline V gives CDR1 SGDLS, CDR2 YYNGEE. This CDR3 has 14 residues. Trimming took off 0 bases at V and 1 base at J, with 7 bases between the two ends. The full variable domain, with the rest looked up from reference TRBV9 and TRBJ1-1, is DSGVTQTPKHLITATGQRVTLRCSPRSGDLSVYWYQQSLDQGLQFLIQYYNGEERAKGNILERFSAQQFPDLHSELNLSSLELGDSALYFCASSVVYTNTEAFFGQGTRLTVV.

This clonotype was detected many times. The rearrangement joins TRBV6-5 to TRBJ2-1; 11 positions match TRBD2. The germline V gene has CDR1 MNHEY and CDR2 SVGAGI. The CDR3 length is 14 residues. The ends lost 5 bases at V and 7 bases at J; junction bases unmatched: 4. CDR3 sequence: CASSIAGGPNEQFF. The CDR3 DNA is TGTGCCAGCAGTATAGCGGGAGGGCCGAATGAGCAGTTCTTC.

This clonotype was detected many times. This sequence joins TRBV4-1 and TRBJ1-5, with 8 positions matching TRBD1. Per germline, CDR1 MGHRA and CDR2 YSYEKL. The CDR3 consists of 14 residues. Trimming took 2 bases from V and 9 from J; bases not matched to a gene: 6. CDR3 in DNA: TGCGCCAGCAGCCAACTTAACAGGGGGGGGCCCCAGCATTTT. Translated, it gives CASSQLNRGGPQHF.

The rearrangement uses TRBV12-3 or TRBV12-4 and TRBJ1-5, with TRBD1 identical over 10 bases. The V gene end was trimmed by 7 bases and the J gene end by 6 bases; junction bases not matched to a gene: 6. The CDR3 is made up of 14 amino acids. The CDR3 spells CASNPDRGIQPQHF. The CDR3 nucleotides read TGTGCCAGCAACCCGGACAGGGGGATTCAGCCCCAGCATTTT.

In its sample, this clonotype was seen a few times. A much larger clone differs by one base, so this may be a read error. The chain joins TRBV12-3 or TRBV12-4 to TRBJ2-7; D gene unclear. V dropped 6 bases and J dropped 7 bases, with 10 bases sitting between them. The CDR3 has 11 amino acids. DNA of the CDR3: TGTGCCAGCAGCCTTAAGTATGAGCAGTACTTC. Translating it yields CASSLKYEQYF.

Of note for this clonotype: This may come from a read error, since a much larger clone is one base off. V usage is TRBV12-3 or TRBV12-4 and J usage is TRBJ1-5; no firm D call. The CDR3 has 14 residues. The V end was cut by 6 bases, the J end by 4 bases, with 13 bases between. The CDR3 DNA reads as TGTGCCAGCAGGTATCGGCAGCCAAATCAGCCCCAGCATTTT. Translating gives CASRYRQPNQPQHF.

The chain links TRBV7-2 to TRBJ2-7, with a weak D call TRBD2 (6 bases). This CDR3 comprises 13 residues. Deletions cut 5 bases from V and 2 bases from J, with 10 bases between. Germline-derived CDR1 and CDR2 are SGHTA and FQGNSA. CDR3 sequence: CASSSGGPYEQYF. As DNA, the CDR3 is TGTGCCAGCAGCAGTGGAGGGCCCTACGAGCAGTACTTC.

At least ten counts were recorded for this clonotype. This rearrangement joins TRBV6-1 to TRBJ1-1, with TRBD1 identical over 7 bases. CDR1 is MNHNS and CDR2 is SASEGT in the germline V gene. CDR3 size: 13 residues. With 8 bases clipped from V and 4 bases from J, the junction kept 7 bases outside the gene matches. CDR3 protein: CASRRQGSTEAFF. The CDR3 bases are TGTGCCAGCCGCAGACAGGGAAGCACTGAAGCTTTCTTT.